The 14 T cell receptor beta chains below all came from one sample that was sequenced in a study of T cells in localized non-small cell lung cancer. The data were produced by immunoSEQ multiplex PCR, yet TCRdb's version contains in-frame clones alone and is incomplete. Here the sample spans about 33,000 clones, around 90% being singletons. The sample in question was peripheral blood, obtained before any cancer treatment. The receptors shown here come from a man between 40 and 70 years old with stage I lung adenocarcinoma.

The genes are TRBV10-1 and TRBJ2-1; D unclear. The CDR3 is 18 amino acids. CDR1 is WNHNN and CDR2 is SYGVQD in the germline V gene (reference sequence). Trimming cost V 0 bases and J 0 bases, with 15 bases left between them. In nucleotides, the CDR3 is TGCGCCAGCAGTGAGTCGAGACCAGGTCTCAGCTCCTACAATGAGCAGTTCTTC. It translates to CASSESRPGLSSYNEQFF.

The CDR3 region is CASRQGHSGNTIYF. CDR3 sequence (DNA): TGTGCCAGCAGACAGGGGCACTCTGGAAACACCATATATTTT. The chain uses TRBV7-8 and TRBJ1-3, with TRBD1 identical over 7 bases. The CDR3 length is 14 residues. V lost 6 bases and J lost 0; bases outside the gene matches: 2. CDR1 and CDR2 from the germline V gene are SGHVS and FQNEAQ.

This clone was counted a few times. V usage is TRBV7-2 and J usage is TRBJ1-3; the D is unclear. Germline-derived CDR1 and CDR2 are SGHTA and FQGNSA. This CDR3 contains 14 residues. Between the trimmed V and J ends, which lost 5 bases and 2 bases, there was a span of 10 bases. In DNA, the CDR3 is TGTGCCAGCAGCGCACAAATTACTGGAAACACCATATATTTT. This codes for CASSAQITGNTIYF.

This chain uses TRBV6-6 with TRBJ2-2; maybe TRBD1 (7 bases). V was pared by 3 bases and J by 4 bases, with 12 bases between. Germline loops: CDR1 MNHNY, CDR2 SVGAGI (reference sequence). There are 15 residues in the CDR3. The CDR3 protein is CASSYQGGTTGELFF. In DNA, the CDR3 is TGTGCCAGCAGTTATCAGGGGGGCACCACCGGGGAGCTGTTTTTT.

V usage is TRBV5-1 and J usage is TRBJ2-7, with 7 bases identical to TRBD2. Trimming removed 1 base from V and 5 bases from J; junction bases left unmatched: 6. The CDR3 has 14 amino acids. Germline V lookup: CDR1 SGHRS, CDR2 YFSETQ. CDR3 sequence: CASSLQFGGNEQYF. The CDR3 DNA is TGCGCCAGCAGCTTGCAATTCGGGGGGAACGAGCAGTACTTC. The full variable domain, its missing parts supplied by reference TRBV5-1 and TRBJ2-7, is KAGVTQTPRYLIKTRGQQVTLSCSPISGHRSVSWYQQTPGQGLQFLFEYFSETQRNKGNFPGRFSGRQFSNSRSEMNVSTLELGDSALYLCASSLQFGGNEQYFGPGTRLTVT.

The chain employs TRBV5-1 and TRBJ2-1, with D possibly being TRBD1 (5 bases). V was pared by 1 base and J by 8 bases, with 16 bases between. Germline lookup yields CDR1 SGHRS and CDR2 YFSETQ. This CDR3 is built from 15 residues. The CDR3 DNA is TGCGCCAGCAGCTTGATGAGTGCAGGGCGAGATGAGCAGTTCTTC. It translates to CASSLMSAGRDEQFF.

The genes are TRBV7-2 and TRBJ2-2, with 8 nucleotides matching TRBD2. V lost 5 bases and J lost 4; bases outside the gene matches: 6. Looked up from germline, CDR1 is SGHTA and CDR2 is FQGNSA. This CDR3 comprises 15 residues. The CDR3 reads CASSPGGALTGELFF. In DNA, the CDR3 is TGTGCCAGCAGCCCGGGGGGGGCCCTCACCGGGGAGCTGTTTTTT. The complete variable domain, with remaining parts taken from reference TRBV7-2 and TRBJ2-2, reads GAGVSQSPSNKVTEKGKDVELRCDPISGHTALYWYRQSLGQGLEFLIYFQGNSAPDKSGLPSDRFSAERTGGSVSTLTIQRTQQEDSAVYLCASSPGGALTGELFFGEGSRLTVL.

The chain recombines TRBV18 with TRBJ1-6; tentatively, D is TRBD1 (5 bases). The germline V gene encodes CDR1 KGHSH and CDR2 LQKENI. The CDR3 runs 15 residues. V was shortened by 3 bases and J by 7 bases, with 13 bases between the two germline ends. This chain's CDR3 is CASSPGDPGNSPLHF. The CDR3 coding sequence is TGTGCCAGCTCACCGGGGGACCCCGGGAATTCACCCCTCCACTTT.

This chain links TRBV6-1 with TRBJ1-2; TRBD1 is a possible D gene (5 bases). The CDR3 contains 12 residues. V was cut by 7 bases and J by 5 bases, with 11 bases left in between. Germline CDR1 is MNHNS and CDR2 is SASEGT. In DNA, the CDR3 is TGTGCCAGCACCGACAGTGATTATGGCTACACCTTC. The encoded protein is CASTDSDYGYTF.

The CDR3 coding sequence is TGCAGCGGACGGACAGCCAGCAATGAGCAGTTCTTC. Protein product: CSGRTASNEQFF. J is TRBJ2-1 and V is TRBV29-1; possible D gene TRBD1, 6 bases. The CDR3 is 12 residues long. The V end lost 7 bases, the J end lost 6 bases, and 13 bases lay between the germline ends. Per the germline V gene, CDR1 is SQVTM and CDR2 is ANQGSEA.

This clone was observed once. One end of the junction does not line up with germline, which may come from a read error. The V call is TRBV7-2, the J call TRBJ1-3; 9 bases match TRBD1. CDR3 length: 15 amino acids. Germline V gene lookup returns CDR1 SGHTA and CDR2 FQGNSA. CDR3 sequence: CASSTQGAYGDTIYF. The DNA of the CDR3 is TGTGCCAGCAGCACACAGGGGGCATATGGAGACACCATATATTTT.

This chain joins TRBV7-6 and TRBJ1-2; a possible D gene is TRBD1 (5 bases). CDR1 is SGHVS, CDR2 FNYEAQ, per germline. V was pared by 5 bases and J by 0 bases, with 16 bases between. This CDR3 is built from 16 residues. The CDR3 DNA follows: TGTGCCAGCAGCCCGGGGTGGAGGGGAGCTAACTATGGCTACACCTTC. Protein sequence: CASSPGWRGANYGYTF.

This clone was counted only a few times. V is TRBV2 and J is TRBJ1-4; D is possibly TRBD1 (5 bases). The CDR3 consists of 13 residues. V was shortened by 4 bases and J by 8 bases, with 11 bases between the two germline ends. CDR1 and CDR2 (germline): SNHLY, FYNNEI. CDR3 amino acids: CASSAETDEKLFF. The CDR3 DNA reads as TGTGCCAGCAGTGCGGAGACAGACGAAAAACTGTTTTTT.

V usage is TRBV5-4 and J usage is TRBJ2-7; 10 bases align to TRBD1. Germline CDR1 is SGHNT and CDR2 is YYREEE (reference sequence). This CDR3 contains 13 residues. After removal of 8 bases from V and 4 bases from J, the junction contained 6 bases not matched to a gene. The CDR3 nucleotides read TGTGCCAGTTCCGGACAGGGGGTATACGAGCAGTACTTC. Translation: CASSGQGVYEQYF.